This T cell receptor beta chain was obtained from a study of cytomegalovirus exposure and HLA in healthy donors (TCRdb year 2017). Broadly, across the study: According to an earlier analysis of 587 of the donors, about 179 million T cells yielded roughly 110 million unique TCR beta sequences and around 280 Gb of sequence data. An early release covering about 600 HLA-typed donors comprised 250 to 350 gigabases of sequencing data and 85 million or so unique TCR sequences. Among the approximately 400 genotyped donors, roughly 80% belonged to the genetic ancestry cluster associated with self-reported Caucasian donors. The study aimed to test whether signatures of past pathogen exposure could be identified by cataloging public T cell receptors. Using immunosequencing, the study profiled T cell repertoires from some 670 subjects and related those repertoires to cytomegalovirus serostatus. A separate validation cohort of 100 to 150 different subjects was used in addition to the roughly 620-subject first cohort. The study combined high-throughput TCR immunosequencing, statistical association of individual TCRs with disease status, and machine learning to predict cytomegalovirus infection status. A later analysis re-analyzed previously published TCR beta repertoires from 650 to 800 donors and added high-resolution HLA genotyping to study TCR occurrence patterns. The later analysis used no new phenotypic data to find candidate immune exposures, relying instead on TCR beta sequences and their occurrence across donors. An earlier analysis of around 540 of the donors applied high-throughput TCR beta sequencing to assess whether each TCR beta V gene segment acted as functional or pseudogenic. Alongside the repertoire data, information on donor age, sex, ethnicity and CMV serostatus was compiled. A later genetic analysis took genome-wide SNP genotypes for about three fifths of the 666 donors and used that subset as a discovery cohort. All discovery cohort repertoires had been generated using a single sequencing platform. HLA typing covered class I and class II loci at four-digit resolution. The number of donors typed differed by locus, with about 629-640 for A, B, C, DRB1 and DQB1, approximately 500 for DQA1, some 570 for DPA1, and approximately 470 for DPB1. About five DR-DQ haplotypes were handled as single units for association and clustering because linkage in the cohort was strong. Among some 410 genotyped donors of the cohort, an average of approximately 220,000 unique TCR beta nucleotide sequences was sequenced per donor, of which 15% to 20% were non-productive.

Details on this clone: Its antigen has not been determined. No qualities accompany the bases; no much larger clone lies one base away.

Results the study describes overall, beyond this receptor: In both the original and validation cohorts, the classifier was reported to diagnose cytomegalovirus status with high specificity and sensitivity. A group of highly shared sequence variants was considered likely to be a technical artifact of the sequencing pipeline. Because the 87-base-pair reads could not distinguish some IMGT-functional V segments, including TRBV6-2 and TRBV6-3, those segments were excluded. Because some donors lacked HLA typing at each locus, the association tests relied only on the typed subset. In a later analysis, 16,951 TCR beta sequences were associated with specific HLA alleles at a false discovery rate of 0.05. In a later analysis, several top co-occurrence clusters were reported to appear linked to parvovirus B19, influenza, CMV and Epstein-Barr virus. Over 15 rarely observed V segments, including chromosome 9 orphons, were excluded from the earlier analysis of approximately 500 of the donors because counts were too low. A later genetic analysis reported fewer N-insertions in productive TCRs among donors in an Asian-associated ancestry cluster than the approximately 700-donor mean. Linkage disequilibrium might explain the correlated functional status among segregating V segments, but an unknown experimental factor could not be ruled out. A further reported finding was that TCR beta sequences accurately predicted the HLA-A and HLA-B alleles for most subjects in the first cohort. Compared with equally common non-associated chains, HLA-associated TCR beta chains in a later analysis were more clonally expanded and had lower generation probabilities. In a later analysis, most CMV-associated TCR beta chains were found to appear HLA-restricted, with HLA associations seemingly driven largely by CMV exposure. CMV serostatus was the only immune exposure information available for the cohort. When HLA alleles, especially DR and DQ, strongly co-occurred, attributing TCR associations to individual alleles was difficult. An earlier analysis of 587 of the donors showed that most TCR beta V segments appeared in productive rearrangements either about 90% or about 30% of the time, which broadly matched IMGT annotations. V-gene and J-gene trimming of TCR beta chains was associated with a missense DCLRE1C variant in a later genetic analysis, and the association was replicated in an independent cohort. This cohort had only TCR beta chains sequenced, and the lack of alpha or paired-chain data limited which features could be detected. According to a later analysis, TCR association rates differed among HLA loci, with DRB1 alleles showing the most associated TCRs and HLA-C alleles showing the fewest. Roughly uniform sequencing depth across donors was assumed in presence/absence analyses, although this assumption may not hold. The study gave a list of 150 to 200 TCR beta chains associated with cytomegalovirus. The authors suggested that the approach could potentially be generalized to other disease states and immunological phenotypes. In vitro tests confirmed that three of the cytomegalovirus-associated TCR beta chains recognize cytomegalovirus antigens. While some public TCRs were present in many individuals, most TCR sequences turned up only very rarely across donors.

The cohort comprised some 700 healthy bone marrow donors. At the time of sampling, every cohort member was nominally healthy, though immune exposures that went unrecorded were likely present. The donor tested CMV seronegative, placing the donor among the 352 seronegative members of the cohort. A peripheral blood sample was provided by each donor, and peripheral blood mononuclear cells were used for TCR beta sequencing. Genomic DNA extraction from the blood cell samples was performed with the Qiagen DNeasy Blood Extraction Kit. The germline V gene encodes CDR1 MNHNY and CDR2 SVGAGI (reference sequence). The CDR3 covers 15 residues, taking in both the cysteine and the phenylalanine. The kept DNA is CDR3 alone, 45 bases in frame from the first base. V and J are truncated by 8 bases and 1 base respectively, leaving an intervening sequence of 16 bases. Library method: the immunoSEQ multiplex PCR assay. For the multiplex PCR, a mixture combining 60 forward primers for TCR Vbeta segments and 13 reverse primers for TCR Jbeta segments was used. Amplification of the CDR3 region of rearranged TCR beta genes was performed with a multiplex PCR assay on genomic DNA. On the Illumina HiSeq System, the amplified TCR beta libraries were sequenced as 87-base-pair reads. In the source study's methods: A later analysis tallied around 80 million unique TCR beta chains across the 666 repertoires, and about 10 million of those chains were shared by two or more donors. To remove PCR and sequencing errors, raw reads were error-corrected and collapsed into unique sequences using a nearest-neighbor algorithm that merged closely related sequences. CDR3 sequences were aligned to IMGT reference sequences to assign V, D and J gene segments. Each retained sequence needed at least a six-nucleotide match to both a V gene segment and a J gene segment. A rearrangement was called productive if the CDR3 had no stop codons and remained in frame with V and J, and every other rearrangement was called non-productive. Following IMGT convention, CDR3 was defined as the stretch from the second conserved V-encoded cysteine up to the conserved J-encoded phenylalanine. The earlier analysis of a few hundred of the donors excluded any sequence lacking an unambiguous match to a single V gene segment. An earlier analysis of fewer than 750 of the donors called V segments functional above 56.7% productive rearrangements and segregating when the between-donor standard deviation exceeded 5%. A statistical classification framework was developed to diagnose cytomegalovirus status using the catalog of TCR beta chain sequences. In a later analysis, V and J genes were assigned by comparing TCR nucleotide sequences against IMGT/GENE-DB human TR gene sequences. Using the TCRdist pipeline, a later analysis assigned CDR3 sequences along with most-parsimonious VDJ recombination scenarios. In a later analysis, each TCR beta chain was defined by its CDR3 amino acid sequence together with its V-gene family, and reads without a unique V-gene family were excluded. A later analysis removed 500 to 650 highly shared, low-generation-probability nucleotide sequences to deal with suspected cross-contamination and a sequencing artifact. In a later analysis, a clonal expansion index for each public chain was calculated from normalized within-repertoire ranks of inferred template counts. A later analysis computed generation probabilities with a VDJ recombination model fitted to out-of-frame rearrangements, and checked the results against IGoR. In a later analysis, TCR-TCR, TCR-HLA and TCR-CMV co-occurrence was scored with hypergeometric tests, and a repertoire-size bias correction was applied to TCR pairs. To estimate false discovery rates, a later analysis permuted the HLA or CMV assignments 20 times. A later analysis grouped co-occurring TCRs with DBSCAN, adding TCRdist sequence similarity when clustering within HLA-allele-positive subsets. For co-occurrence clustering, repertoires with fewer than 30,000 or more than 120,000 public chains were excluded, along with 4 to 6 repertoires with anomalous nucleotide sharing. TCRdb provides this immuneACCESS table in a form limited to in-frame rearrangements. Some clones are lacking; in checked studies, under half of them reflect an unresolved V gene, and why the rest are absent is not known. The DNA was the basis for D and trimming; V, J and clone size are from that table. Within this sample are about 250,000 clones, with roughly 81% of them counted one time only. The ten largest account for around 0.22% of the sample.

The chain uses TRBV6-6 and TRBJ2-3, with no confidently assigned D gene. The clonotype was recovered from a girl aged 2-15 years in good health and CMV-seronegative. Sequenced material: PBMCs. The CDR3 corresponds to CASGKILAGTDTQYF. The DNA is TGTGCCAGCGGTAAAATACTCGCGGGCACAGATACGCAGTATTTT.